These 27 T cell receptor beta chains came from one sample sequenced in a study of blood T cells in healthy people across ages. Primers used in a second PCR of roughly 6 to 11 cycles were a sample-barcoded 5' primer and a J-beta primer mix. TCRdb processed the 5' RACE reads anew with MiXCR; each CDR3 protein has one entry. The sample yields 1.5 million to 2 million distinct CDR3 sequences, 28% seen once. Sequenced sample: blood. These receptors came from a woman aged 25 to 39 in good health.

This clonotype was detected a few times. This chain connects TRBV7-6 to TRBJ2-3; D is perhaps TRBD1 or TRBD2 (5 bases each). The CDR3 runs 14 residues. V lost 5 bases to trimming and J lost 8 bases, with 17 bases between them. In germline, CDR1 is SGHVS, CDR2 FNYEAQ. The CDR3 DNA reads TGTGCCAGCAGCATGTACCCGGGACGCGGTACGCAGTATTTT. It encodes CASSMYPGRGTQYF.

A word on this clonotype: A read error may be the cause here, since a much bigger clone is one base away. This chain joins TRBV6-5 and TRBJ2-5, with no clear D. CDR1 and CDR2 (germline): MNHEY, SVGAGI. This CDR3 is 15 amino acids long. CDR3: CASSYVAGLGETQCF. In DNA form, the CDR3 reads TGTGCCAGCAGTTACGTGGCCGGATTAGGAGAGACCCAGTGCTTC.

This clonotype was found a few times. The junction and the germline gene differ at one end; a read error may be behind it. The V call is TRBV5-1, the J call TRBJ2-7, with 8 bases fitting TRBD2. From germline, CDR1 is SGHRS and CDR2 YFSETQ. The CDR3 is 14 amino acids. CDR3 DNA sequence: TGCGTCAGCAGCCCCGGCGGGGGGCTGGACGAGCAGTACTTC. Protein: CVSSPGGGLDEQYF.

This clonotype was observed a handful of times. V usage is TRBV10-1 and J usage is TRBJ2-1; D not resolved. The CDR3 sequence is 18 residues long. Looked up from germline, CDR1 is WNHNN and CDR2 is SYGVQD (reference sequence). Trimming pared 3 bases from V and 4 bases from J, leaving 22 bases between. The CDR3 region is CASSEGLAKIKPYNEQFF. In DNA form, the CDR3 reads TGCGCCAGCAGTGAAGGATTGGCAAAAATTAAACCTTACAATGAGCAGTTCTTC.

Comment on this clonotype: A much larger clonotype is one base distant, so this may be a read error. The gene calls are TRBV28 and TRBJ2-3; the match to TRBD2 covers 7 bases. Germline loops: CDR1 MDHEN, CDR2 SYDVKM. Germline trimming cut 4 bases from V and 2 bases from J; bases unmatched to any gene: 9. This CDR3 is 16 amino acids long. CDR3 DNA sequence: TGTGCCAGCAGTTCTATGACTAGCAGGCTCACAGATACGCAGTATTTT. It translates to CASSSMTSRLTDTQYF.

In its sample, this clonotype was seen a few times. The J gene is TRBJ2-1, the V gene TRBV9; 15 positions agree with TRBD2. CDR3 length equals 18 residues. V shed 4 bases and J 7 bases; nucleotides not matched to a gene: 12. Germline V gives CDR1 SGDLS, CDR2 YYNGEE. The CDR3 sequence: CASSPTLEGLAGGNEQFF. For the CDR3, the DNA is TGTGCCAGCAGCCCAACTTTGGAGGGACTAGCGGGGGGTAATGAGCAGTTCTTC.

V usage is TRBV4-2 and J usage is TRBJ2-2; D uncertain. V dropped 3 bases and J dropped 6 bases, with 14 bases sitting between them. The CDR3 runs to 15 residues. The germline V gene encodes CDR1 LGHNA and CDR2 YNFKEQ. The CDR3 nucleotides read TGTGCCAGCAGCCAGCTTGGAGCCGCCTCCGGGGAGCTGTTTTTT. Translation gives CASSQLGAASGELFF.

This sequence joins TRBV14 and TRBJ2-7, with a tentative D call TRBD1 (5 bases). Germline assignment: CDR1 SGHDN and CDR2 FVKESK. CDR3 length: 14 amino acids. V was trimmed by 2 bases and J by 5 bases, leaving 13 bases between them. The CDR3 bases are TGTGCCAGCAGCCAAATAACAGCAGGGAACGAGCAGTACTTC. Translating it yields CASSQITAGNEQYF.

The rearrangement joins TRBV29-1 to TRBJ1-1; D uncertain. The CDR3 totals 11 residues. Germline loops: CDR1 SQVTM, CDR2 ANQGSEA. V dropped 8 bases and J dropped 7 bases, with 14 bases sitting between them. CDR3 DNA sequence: TGCAGCCTTTCAATAACCCTTGAAGCTTTCTTT. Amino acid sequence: CSLSITLEAFF.

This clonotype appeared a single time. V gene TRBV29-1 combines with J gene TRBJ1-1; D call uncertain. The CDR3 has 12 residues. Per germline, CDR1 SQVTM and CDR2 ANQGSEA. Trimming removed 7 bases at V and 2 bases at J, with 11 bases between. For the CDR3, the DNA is TGCAGCGGTCAACAGTTTAACACTGAAGCTTTCTTT. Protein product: CSGQQFNTEAFF.

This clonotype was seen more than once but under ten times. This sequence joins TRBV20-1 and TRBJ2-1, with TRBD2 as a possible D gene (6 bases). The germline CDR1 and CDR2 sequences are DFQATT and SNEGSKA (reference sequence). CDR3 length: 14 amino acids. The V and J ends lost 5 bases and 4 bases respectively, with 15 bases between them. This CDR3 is CSADLGGAYNEQFF. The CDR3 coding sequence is TGCAGTGCTGACTTGGGCGGGGCTTACAATGAGCAGTTCTTC.

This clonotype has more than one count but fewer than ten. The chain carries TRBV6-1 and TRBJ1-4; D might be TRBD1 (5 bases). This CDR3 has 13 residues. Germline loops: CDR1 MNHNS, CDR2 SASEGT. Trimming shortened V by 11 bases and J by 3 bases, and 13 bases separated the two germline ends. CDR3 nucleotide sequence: TGTGCCTCTAAACGGGGACCTAATGAAAAACTGTTTTTT. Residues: CASKRGPNEKLFF.

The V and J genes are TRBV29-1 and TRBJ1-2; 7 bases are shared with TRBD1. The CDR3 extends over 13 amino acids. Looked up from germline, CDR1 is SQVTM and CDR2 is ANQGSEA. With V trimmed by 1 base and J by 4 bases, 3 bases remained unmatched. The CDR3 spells CSVEVGTVYGYTF. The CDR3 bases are TGCAGCGTTGAAGTGGGGACAGTCTATGGCTACACCTTC.

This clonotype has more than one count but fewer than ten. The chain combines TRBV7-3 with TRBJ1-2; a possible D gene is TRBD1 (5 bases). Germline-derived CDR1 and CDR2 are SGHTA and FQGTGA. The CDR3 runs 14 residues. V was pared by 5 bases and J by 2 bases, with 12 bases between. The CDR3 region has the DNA TGTGCCAGCAGCGCCGGACGGGGGAACTATGGCTACACCTTC. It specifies CASSAGRGNYGYTF. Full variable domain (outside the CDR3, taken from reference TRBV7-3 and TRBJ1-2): GAGVSQTPSNKVTEKGKYVELRCDPISGHTALYWYRQSLGQGPEFLIYFQGTGAADDSGLPNDRFFAVRPEGSVSTLKIQRTERGDSAVYLCASSAGRGNYGYTFGSGTRLTVV.

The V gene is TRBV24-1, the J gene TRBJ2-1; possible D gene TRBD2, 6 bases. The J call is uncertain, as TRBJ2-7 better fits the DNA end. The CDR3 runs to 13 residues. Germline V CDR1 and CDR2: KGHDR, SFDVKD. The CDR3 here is CAASASSYNEQYF. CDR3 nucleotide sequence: TGTGCCGCTAGCGCTAGCTCCTACAATGAGCAGTACTTC.

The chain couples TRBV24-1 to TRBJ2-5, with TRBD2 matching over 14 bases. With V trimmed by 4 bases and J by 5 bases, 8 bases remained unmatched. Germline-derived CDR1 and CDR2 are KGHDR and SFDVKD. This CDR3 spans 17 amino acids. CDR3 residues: CATSESKRTSGRETQYF. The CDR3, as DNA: TGTGCCACCAGTGAGTCCAAACGGACTAGCGGGAGGGAGACCCAGTACTTC.

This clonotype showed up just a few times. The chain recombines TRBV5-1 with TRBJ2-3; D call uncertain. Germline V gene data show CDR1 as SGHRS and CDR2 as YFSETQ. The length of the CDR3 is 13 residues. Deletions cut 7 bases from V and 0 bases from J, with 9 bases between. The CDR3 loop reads CASAPGSTDTQYF. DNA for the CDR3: TGCGCCAGCGCTCCAGGTAGCACAGATACGCAGTATTTT.

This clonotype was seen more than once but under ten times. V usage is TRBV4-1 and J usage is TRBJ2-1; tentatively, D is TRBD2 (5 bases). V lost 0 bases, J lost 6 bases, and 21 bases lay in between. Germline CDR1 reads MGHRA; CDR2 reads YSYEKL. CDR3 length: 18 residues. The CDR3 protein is CASSQEGMDQRPFNEQFF. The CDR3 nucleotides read TGCGCCAGCAGCCAAGAGGGCATGGACCAGCGGCCATTCAATGAGCAGTTCTTC.

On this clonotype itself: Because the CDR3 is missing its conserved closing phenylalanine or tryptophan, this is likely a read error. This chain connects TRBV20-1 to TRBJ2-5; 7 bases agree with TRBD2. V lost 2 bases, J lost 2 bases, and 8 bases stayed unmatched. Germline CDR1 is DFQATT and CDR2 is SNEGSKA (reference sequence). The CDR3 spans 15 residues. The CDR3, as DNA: TGCAGTGCTAGATGCGCGGGAGTAGGGCAAGAGACCCAGTACGTC. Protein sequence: CSARCAGVGQETQYV.

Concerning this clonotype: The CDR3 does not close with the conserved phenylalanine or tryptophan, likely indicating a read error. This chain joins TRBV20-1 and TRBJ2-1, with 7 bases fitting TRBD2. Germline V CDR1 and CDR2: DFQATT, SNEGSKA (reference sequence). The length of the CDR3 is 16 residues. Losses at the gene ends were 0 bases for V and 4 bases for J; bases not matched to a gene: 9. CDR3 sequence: CSARDLLGGIYNEQFC. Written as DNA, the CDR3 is TGCAGTGCTAGAGATCTCTTGGGGGGGATATACAATGAGCAGTTCTGC.

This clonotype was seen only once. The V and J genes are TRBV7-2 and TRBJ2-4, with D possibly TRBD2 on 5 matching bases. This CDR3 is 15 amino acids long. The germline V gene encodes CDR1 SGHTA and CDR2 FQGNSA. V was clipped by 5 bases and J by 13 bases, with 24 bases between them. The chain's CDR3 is CASSVTRQLYNEQYF. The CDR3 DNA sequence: TGTGCCAGCAGCGTCACTAGACAACTCTACAATGAGCAGTACTTC.

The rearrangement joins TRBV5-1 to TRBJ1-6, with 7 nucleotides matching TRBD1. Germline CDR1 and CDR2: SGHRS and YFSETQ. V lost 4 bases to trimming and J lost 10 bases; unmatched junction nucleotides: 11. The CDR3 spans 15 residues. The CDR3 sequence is CASSPTQGSGSPLHF. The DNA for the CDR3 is TGCGCCAGCAGCCCCACACAGGGGTCGGGATCACCCCTCCACTTT. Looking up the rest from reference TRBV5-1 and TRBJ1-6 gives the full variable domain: KAGVTQTPRYLIKTRGQQVTLSCSPISGHRSVSWYQQTPGQGLQFLFEYFSETQRNKGNFPGRFSGRQFSNSRSEMNVSTLELGDSALYLCASSPTQGSGSPLHFGNGTRLTVT.

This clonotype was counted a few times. This CDR3 is CSVEKTGDEQFF. The CDR3 DNA follows: TGCAGCGTTGAGAAGACAGGGGATGAGCAGTTCTTC. The V gene is TRBV29-1, the J gene TRBJ2-1, with TRBD1 matching over 8 bases. V was clipped by 3 bases and J by 8 bases; unmatched bases: 3. Germline values: CDR1 SQVTM, CDR2 ANQGSEA. This CDR3 has 12 residues.

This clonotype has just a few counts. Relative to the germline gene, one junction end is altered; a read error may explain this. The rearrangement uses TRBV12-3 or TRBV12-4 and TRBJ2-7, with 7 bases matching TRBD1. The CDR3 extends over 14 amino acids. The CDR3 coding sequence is TGTGCCAGCAGTTTAGGACAGGGAGCCTACGGGCAGTACTTC. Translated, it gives CASSLGQGAYGQYF.

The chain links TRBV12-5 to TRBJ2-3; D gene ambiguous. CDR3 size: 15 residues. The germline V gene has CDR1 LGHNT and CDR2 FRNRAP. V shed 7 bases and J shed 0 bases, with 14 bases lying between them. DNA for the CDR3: TGTGCTAGTGCCCCTGACGGAACTAGCACAGATACGCAGTATTTT. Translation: CASAPDGTSTDTQYF.

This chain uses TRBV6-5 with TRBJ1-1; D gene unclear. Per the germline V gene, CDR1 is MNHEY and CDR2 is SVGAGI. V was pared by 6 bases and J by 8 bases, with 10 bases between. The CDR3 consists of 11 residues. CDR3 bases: TGTGCCAGCAGACCCGGAGAGGAAGCTTTCTTT. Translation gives CASRPGEEAFF.

DNA for the CDR3: TGTGCCAGCAAAACAAGTGACAGACACCAAGAGACCCAGTACTTC. It is translated as CASKTSDRHQETQYF. The rearrangement links TRBV12-3 or TRBV12-4 to TRBJ2-5; D may be TRBD1 (5 bases). The ends were cut back, 7 bases at V and 0 bases at J, with 15 bases in the middle. The CDR3 spans 15 residues.